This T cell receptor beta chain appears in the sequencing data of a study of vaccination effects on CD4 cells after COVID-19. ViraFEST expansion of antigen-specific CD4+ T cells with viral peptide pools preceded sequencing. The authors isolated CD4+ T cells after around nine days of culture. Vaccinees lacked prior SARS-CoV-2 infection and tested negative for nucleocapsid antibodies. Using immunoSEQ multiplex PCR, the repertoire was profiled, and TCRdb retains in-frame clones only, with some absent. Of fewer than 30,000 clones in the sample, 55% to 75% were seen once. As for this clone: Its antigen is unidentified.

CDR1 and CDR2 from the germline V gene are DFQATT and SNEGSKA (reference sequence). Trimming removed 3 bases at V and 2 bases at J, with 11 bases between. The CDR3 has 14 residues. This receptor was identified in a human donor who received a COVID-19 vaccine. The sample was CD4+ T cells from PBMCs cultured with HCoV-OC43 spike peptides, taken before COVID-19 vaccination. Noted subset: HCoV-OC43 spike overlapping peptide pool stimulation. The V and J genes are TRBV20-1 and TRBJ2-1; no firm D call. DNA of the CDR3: TGCAGTGCTAGTAGACAAACCGCCTACAATGAGCAGTTCTTC. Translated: CSASRQTAYNEQFF.